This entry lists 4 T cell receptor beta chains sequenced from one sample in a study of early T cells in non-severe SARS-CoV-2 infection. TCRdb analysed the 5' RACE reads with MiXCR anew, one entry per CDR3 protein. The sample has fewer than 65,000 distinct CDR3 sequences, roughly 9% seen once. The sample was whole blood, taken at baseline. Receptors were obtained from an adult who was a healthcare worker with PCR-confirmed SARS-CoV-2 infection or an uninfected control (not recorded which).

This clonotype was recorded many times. CDR3 in DNA: TGTGCCAGCAGCAGCCGACGACAGGCTGTAGGGGAGCAGTTCTTC. It translates to CASSSRRQAVGEQFF. The chain uses TRBV27 and TRBJ2-1, with D possibly matching TRBD1 (6 bases). This CDR3 contains 15 residues. CDR1 and CDR2 (germline): MNHEY, SMNVEV (reference sequence). V lost 6 bases and J 10 bases, leaving 22 bases between the germline ends.

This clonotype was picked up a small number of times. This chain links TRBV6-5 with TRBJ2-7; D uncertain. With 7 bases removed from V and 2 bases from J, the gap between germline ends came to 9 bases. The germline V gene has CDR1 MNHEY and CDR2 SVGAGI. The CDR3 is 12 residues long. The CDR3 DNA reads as TGTGCCAGCATAGCCACCCCCTACGAGCAGTACTTC. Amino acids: CASIATPYEQYF.

CDR3 in DNA: TGCGCCAGCAGCTTGTGGGGCCGGGAGGAAGACCCCCAGCATTTT. Protein product: CASSLWGREEDPQHF. V usage is TRBV5-1 and J usage is TRBJ1-5; maybe TRBD1 (5 bases). Trimming stripped 1 base from V and 10 bases from J, with 18 bases between. CDR3 length equals 15 residues. Germline CDR1 SGHRS, CDR2 YFSETQ.

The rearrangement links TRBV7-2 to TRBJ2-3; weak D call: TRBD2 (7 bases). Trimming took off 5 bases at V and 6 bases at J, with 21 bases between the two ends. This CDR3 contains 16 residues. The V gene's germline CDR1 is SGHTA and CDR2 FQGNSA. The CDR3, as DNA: TGTGCCAGCAGCCCCAGATGGGGGGGCAGGGGCGATACGCAGTATTTT. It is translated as CASSPRWGGRGDTQYF.